This T cell receptor beta chain was sequenced in a study of blood T cell repertoires in COVID-19. On the study more broadly: Sources were T cells, B-cell-depleted T cells, or PBMCs; the material itself was cDNA or gDNA.

Methods used by the authors: Scientists estimated how many nucleated cells there were by amplifying reference gene primers. The table came from immunoSEQ multiplex PCR; TCRdb's copy has only in-frame clones and leaves some out. The V and J calls and clone size come from that table; D and trimming were worked out from the DNA. The data hold around 100,000 clones, with more than 85% observed a single time. Trimming left V 2 bases short and J 3 bases short, with 20 bases between. The CDR3 runs to 18 residues. The germline V gene has CDR1 SGHRS and CDR2 YFSETQ. The chain has TRBV5-1 and TRBJ2-2, with D maybe TRBD2 (7 bases). Input material: peripheral blood. This receptor was obtained from a man between 18 and 29 years old with acute or convalescent COVID-19. The CDR3 DNA reads TGCGCCAGCAGCTTTTCGGGGGGCGGGAACAAGGACACCGGGGAGCTGTTTTTT. It translates to CASSFSGGGNKDTGELFF.